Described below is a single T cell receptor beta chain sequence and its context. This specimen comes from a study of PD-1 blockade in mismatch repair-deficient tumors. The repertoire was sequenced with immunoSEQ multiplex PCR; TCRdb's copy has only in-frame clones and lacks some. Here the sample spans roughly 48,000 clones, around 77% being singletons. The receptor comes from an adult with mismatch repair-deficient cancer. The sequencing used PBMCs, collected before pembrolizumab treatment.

The DNA for the CDR3 is TGTGCCAGCAGTTTATCGAGCTACTACGAGCAGTACTTC. It codes for CASSLSSYYEQYF. The chain carries TRBV27 and TRBJ2-7; no definite D call. The CDR3 has 13 residues. Germline V gene data show CDR1 as MNHEY and CDR2 as SMNVEV (reference sequence). The germline V and J ends were trimmed by 0 bases and 3 bases, with 6 bases remaining between them.